This T cell receptor beta chain stems from a study of CD8+ T cells in alopecia areata. Study results and caveats: Tofacitinib produced a significant decrease in scalp clonality and in expanded CD8+ clones among the top 100. Alphabeta T cells residing in normal skin are also sequenced in scalp samples.

On this clone itself: The antigen is unknown.

TCR sequencing used cDNA made by reverse transcription of extracted RNA. Profiled with immunoSEQ multiplex PCR; TCRdb holds only in-frame clones, not every one. The profile covers about 110,000 clones, with roughly 84% appearing a single time and less than 30% taken by the ten largest. Sample treatment: oral pan-JAK inhibitor, 5-10 mg twice daily. CDR1 and CDR2 from the germline V gene are GTSNPN and SVGIG (reference sequence). CDR3 size: 15 residues. V lost 7 bases and J 0 bases, leaving 15 bases between the germline ends. This TCR derives from a human donor with alopecia areata. The source was CD8+ T cells sorted from blood, collected at week 24, from a patient treated with tofacitinib. The V call is TRBV30, the J call TRBJ2-2, with D tentatively TRBD2 (7 bases). In DNA, the CDR3 is TGTGCCTCCGAGGGCGGGGGCTCGAACACCGGGGAGCTGTTTTTT. Protein: CASEGGGSNTGELFF.